This section outlines one T cell receptor beta chain sequence together with its context. As yet, its antigen is unknown. This may be a read error, as it is one base from a much larger clone. Every TCR beta cDNA library bore unique molecular identifiers. TCRdb processed the PCR reads anew with MiXCR; each CDR3 protein has one entry. The data hold about 260,000 distinct CDR3 sequences, with just over 35% observed a single time. The source of the sample is a study of post-analysis software for immune sequencing data. Whole-study results and caveats: Controls had lower frequencies than patients of five TRBV segments, which included TRBV5-6, TRBV5-1 and TRBV20-1.

The CDR3 extends over 14 amino acids. The V end lost 5 bases, the J end lost 6 bases, and 19 bases lay between the germline ends. Germline-derived CDR1 and CDR2 are SQVTM and ANQGSEA. The chain carries TRBV29-1 and TRBJ1-1; a possible D gene is TRBD1 (5 bases). Sequencing input: blood. This receptor was taken from a girl aged 5 to 17 with multiple sclerosis. The CDR3, as DNA: TGCAGCGTTTATGGTGAGGGACTTCGCTCTGAAGCTTTCTTT. Its translation: CSVYGEGLRSEAFF.